This T cell receptor (beta chain) was identified during a study of memory CD4+ T cells and cytomegalovirus serostatus. Broader study findings: About two fifths of the roughly 150 known CMV-associated TCRbeta sequences appeared in CD4+ memory. Suggested: most of the CMV-linked TCR signature lies in CD4+ memory cells.

Concerning this clone itself: Its matching antigen is unknown.

The CDR3 contains 21 residues. Germline V lookup: CDR1 SGDLS, CDR2 YYNGEE. J lost 0 bases, V lost 0 bases, and 12 bases had no gene match. The sort gate was single viable CD3+CD4+CD8-CD45RO+ cells for memory CD4+ T cells. Positive selection with CD4 microbeads enriched total CD4+ T cells. Assay used: immunoSEQ multiplex PCR; TCRdb lists only in-frame clones, some missing. The sample holds just over 45,000 clones, around 74% seen once. The sequenced sample was memory CD4+ T cells from blood. This sequence joins TRBV9 and TRBJ2-1; 13 bases are shared with TRBD2. The TCR comes from an adult in good health and CMV-seronegative. CDR3 amino acids: CASSVATRTSGGAGSYNEQFF. DNA for the CDR3: TGTGCCAGCAGCGTAGCTACCCGGACTAGCGGGGGAGCGGGCTCCTACAATGAGCAGTTCTTC.